This entry lists 17 T cell receptor beta chains sequenced from one sample in a study of human T cells and chemical hapten exposure. Time point given: pre-sensitization, week 0. Treatment defined: therapeutic diphenylcyclopropenone sensitization with weekly scalp DPC. One entry per CDR3 protein, called by TCRdb with MiXCR from the RACE reads. The sample lists roughly 260,000 distinct CDR3 sequences; about 8.6% were seen once. The sequencing used whole blood, collected in connection with sensitization to the hapten diphenylcyclopropenone (DPC). Source of these receptors: a woman aged 40 to 50 with alopecia areata. Some clones in this sample may be carry-over from other donors' samples.

At least ten counts were recorded for this clonotype. The chain combines TRBV20-1 with TRBJ1-1; 7 bases map to TRBD1. CDR3 size: 14 residues. The germline V gene encodes CDR1 DFQATT and CDR2 SNEGSKA (reference sequence). V trimming: 6 bases; J trimming: 0 bases; junction bases outside the gene matches: 7. The CDR3 nucleotides read TGCAGTGCCACACAGGGGACAATGAACACTGAAGCTTTCTTT. This encodes CSATQGTMNTEAFF.

This clonotype was seen repeatedly, ten times or more. The chain couples TRBV29-1 to TRBJ2-7; 13 nucleotides align to TRBD2. Germline lookup yields CDR1 SQVTM and CDR2 ANQGSEA. The V gene end was trimmed by 7 bases and the J gene end by 0 bases; junction bases not matched to a gene: 12. The CDR3 length is 17 residues. CDR3 bases: TGCAGCGGAGTGAGACTAGCGGGAGGTTCGAGCTCCTACGAGCAGTACTTC. Protein product: CSGVRLAGGSSSYEQYF.

This clonotype showed up many times. The chain employs TRBV7-2 and TRBJ1-2; tentative D call: TRBD1 (6 bases). The CDR3 is 16 amino acids. The V and J ends lost 4 bases and 6 bases respectively, with 21 bases between them. CDR1 and CDR2 from the germline V gene are SGHTA and FQGNSA. CDR3 DNA sequence: TGTGCCAGCAGCTCTCAGGGCAGGGGAGGACGGGATGGCTACACCTTC. Its translation: CASSSQGRGGRDGYTF.

This chain connects TRBV20-1 to TRBJ1-2; D uncertain. V lost 3 bases to trimming and J lost 7 bases, with 9 bases between them. The CDR3 totals 11 residues. Germline CDR1 and CDR2: DFQATT and SNEGSKA (reference sequence). The CDR3 DNA reads as TGCAGTGCTAGTCGAGGAACTGGCTACACCTTC. This gives the protein CSASRGTGYTF.

A few counts support this clonotype. The V and J genes are TRBV7-2 and TRBJ2-2; a possible D gene is TRBD2 (5 bases). Between the trimmed V and J ends, which lost 5 bases and 7 bases, there was a span of 17 bases. CDR1 is SGHTA and CDR2 is FQGNSA in the germline V gene. The CDR3 totals 15 residues. CDR3 amino acids: CASSPIPGYGGELFF. The CDR3 region has the DNA TGTGCCAGCAGCCCCATCCCGGGGTACGGCGGGGAGCTGTTTTTT.

The gene calls are TRBV4-2 and TRBJ2-7; D is uncertain. Germline lookup yields CDR1 LGHNA and CDR2 YNFKEQ. V lost 0 bases, J lost 3 bases, and 12 bases lay in between. This CDR3 region has 15 residues. As DNA, the CDR3 is TGTGCCAGCAGCCAAGATGTTGTCAACAACTACGAGCAGTACTTC. The encoded protein is CASSQDVVNNYEQYF.

The CDR3 is CSASVPPGVNYGYTF. The CDR3 bases are TGCAGCGCCAGCGTCCCACCAGGAGTAAACTATGGCTACACCTTC. The gene calls are TRBV29-1 and TRBJ1-2; D is uncertain. The CDR3 has 15 residues. CDR1 SQVTM and CDR2 ANQGSEA come from the germline V gene. V was trimmed by 7 bases and J by 2 bases, leaving 20 bases between them.

This clonotype was found many times. The chain uses TRBV7-2 and TRBJ2-3, with 8 bases fitting TRBD1. Germline CDR1 is SGHTA and CDR2 is FQGNSA. The V and J ends lost 5 bases and 0 bases, in that order; junction bases with no gene match: 4. There are 15 residues in the CDR3. In nucleotides, the CDR3 is TGTGCCAGCAGCCAGACAGGGGCTAGCACAGATACGCAGTATTTT. Translating it yields CASSQTGASTDTQYF.

The chain joins TRBV3-1 to TRBJ2-7; TRBD2 might be the D (6 bases). Germline assignment: CDR1 LGHDT and CDR2 YNNKEL (reference sequence). Trimming pared 1 base from V and 7 bases from J, leaving 14 bases between. The CDR3 is 14 amino acids. CDR3 region: CASSQAWVSGEQYF. CDR3 nucleotides: TGTGCCAGCAGCCAAGCTTGGGTTAGCGGTGAGCAGTACTTC.

The sample holds many counts of this clonotype. The J gene is TRBJ1-2, the V gene TRBV5-6, with D unresolved. Trimming stripped 0 bases from V and 2 bases from J, with 8 bases between. This CDR3 region has 14 residues. CDR1 is SGHDT and CDR2 is YYEEEE in the germline V gene. The CDR3 region has the DNA TGTGCCAGCAGCTTGGGGGTACAGAACTATGGCTACACCTTC. Translating it yields CASSLGVQNYGYTF. Combining the CDR3 with reference TRBV5-6 and TRBJ1-2 gives the whole variable domain DAGVTQSPTHLIKTRGQQVTLRCSPKSGHDTVSWYQQALGQGPQFIFQYYEEEERQRGNFPDRFSGHQFPNYSSELNVNALLLGDSALYLCASSLGVQNYGYTFGSGTRLTVV.

V gene TRBV28 combines with J gene TRBJ1-5; D is unclear. Germline CDR1 and CDR2: MDHEN and SYDVKM. V lost 7 bases to trimming and J lost 6 bases, with 19 bases between them. The CDR3 is 15 amino acids. The CDR3 here is CASTLTRTPGQPQHF. The CDR3, as DNA: TGTGCCAGCACCCTAACGAGGACGCCGGGTCAGCCCCAGCATTTT.

This chain connects TRBV28 to TRBJ2-7, with TRBD1 as a possible D gene (6 bases). The V end lost 5 bases, the J end lost 6 bases, and 11 bases lay between the germline ends. From germline, CDR1 is MDHEN and CDR2 SYDVKM. The CDR3 consists of 12 residues. The CDR3 coding sequence is TGTGCCAGCAGTCCGGGGACACGCGAGCAGTACTTC. Amino acids: CASSPGTREQYF.

This clonotype was recorded a few times. The chain has TRBV20-1 and TRBJ2-3; 9 nucleotides match TRBD1. V dropped 5 bases and J dropped 4; count of bases not matched to a gene: 7. In germline, CDR1 is DFQATT, CDR2 SNEGSKA (reference sequence). The CDR3 has 14 amino acids. The chain's CDR3 is CSAPGTGLSDTQYF. The CDR3 bases are TGCAGTGCTCCCGGGACAGGGTTATCAGATACGCAGTATTTT.

There are a few counts of this clonotype. The J gene is TRBJ1-6, the V gene TRBV28, with D perhaps matching TRBD1 (6 bases). Trimming removed 7 bases at V and 6 bases at J, with 13 bases between. The CDR3 runs to 14 residues. The germline gives CDR1 MDHEN, CDR2 SYDVKM. The CDR3 region is CASITQGFNSPLHF. CDR3 sequence (DNA): TGTGCCAGCATTACACAGGGATTTAATTCACCCCTCCACTTT.

This clonotype has a handful of counts. This rearrangement joins TRBV20-1 to TRBJ2-1, with D tentatively TRBD2 (6 bases). V lost 1 base, J lost 2 bases, and 12 bases lay in between. The CDR3 runs to 15 residues. Germline-derived CDR1 and CDR2 are DFQATT and SNEGSKA (reference sequence). CDR3 in amino acids: CSARVAASAYNEQFF. In nucleotides, the CDR3 is TGCAGTGCTAGAGTTGCGGCTAGCGCCTACAATGAGCAGTTCTTC.

The chain carries TRBV15 and TRBJ2-1, with 8 bases aligning to TRBD2. CDR1 and CDR2 from the germline V gene are LNHNV and YYDKDF (reference sequence). The CDR3 runs 15 residues. The V segment lost 1 base and the J segment 5 bases; nucleotides outside the gene matches: 4. The CDR3 reads CATSRGVSGDNEQFF. CDR3 coding DNA: TGTGCCACCAGCAGAGGAGTTAGCGGGGACAATGAGCAGTTCTTC.

This chain links TRBV30 with TRBJ2-5; D is perhaps TRBD2 (6 bases). Looked up from germline, CDR1 is GTSNPN and CDR2 is SVGIG (reference sequence). The CDR3 runs 11 residues. V was clipped by 8 bases and J by 5 bases, with 12 bases between them. The DNA for the CDR3 is TGTGCCGTGACGGGGGTGGAGACCCAGTACTTC. It yields the protein CAVTGVETQYF.